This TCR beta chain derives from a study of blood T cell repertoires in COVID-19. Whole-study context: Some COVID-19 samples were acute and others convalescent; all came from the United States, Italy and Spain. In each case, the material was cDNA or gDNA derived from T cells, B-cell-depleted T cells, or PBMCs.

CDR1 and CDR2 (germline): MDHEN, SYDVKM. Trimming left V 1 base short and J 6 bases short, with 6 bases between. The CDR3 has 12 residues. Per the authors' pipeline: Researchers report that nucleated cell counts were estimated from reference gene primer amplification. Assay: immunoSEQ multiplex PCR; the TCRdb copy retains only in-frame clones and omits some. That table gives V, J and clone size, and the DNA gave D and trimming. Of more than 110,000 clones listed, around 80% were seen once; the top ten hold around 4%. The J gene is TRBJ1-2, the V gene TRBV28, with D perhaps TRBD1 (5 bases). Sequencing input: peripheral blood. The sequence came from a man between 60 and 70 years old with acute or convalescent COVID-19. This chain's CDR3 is CASSLSGNGYTF. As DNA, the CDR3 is TGTGCCAGCAGTTTATCAGGGAATGGCTACACCTTC.